These 5 T cell receptor beta chains were all obtained from the same sample, sequenced in a study of shared clonotypes between healthy human individuals. Method: immunoSEQ multiplex PCR; TCRdb's copy keeps in-frame clones and lacks some. The data contain hundreds of thousands of clones, 79% of them seen just once; the ten biggest clones take up about 12%. Material for sequencing was PBMCs. These receptors came from a woman between 40 and 55 years old in good health. Some clones in this sample may be carry-over from other donors' samples.

The V call is TRBV4-2, the J call TRBJ2-2; no firm D call. V was pared by 0 bases and J by 4 bases, with 9 bases between. This CDR3 comprises 15 residues. Germline V gives CDR1 LGHNA, CDR2 YNFKEQ. The CDR3 nucleotides read TGTGCCAGCAGCCAAGATTTAGGGTTCACCGGGGAGCTGTTTTTT. Translating it yields CASSQDLGFTGELFF.

The chain is built from TRBV19 and TRBJ2-3; 13 bases are a match to TRBD2. This CDR3 contains 18 residues. CDR1 is LNHDA, CDR2 SQIVND, per germline (reference sequence). The V segment lost 5 bases and the J segment 4 bases; nucleotides outside the gene matches: 12. The CDR3 region is CASSGTGGLAGESDTQYF. Here the CDR3 DNA reads TGTGCCAGTAGTGGAACTGGAGGACTAGCGGGAGAGTCAGATACGCAGTATTTT.

This clone was seen at least ten times. The V call is TRBV18, the J call TRBJ2-2; tentatively, D is TRBD1 (5 bases). V lost 4 bases and J 5 bases, leaving 20 bases between the germline ends. The CDR3 consists of 17 residues. The germline CDR1 and CDR2 sequences are KGHSH and LQKENI. The CDR3 region has the DNA TGTGCCAGCTCACTCACCCAAAACATACAGGCAACCGGGGAGCTGTTTTTT. Encoded protein: CASSLTQNIQATGELFF.

The J gene is TRBJ2-5, the V gene TRBV4-3, with 7 bases that match TRBD1. The V segment lost 1 base and the J segment 1 base; nucleotides outside the gene matches: 3. The CDR3 loop spans 15 amino acids. Germline lookup yields CDR1 LGHNA and CDR2 YSLEER. This chain's CDR3 is CASSQGGTVQETQYF. CDR3 bases: TGCGCCAGCAGCCAAGGGGGGACAGTCCAAGAGACCCAGTACTTC.

V gene TRBV5-4 combines with J gene TRBJ2-1; D might be TRBD1 or TRBD2, each matching 5 bases. The CDR3 is 16 amino acids. Looked up from germline, CDR1 is SGHNT and CDR2 is YYREEE (reference sequence). Trimming removed 10 bases from V and 2 bases from J, with 22 bases in between. The CDR3 nucleotides read TGTGCCGTCAGCCCCGACCTGGGGGTCGCCTACAATGAGCAGTTCTTC. Its translation is CAVSPDLGVAYNEQFF.